Presented here are 3 T cell receptor beta chains from one specimen sequenced in a study of Ad26.COV2.S vaccination and SARS-CoV-2 variants. Libraries were prepared by immunoSEQ multiplex PCR; TCRdb keeps only in-frame clonotypes and omits some of them. The sample lists a few hundred thousand clones; around 82% were seen once. As for treatment: 15 to 20 received Ad26.COV2.S at low or high dose, single or two shots; several received placebo; per-sample allocation not given. Specimens were obtained on day 63 following the first vaccine or placebo injection. Sequences were derived from peripheral blood, sampled in a trial of Ad26.COV2.S vaccine versus placebo. These receptors came from a person aged 18-60 years who received the Ad26.COV2.S COVID-19 vaccine or a placebo.

Regarding this clone: This specimen includes other DNA sequences encoding the same CDR3. V usage is TRBV19 and J usage is TRBJ1-5; D might be TRBD1 (5 bases). V lost 3 bases, J lost 4 bases, and 13 bases lay in between. The CDR3 runs 15 residues. Germline V gives CDR1 LNHDA, CDR2 SQIVND (reference sequence). CDR3: CASSIGQGGNQPQHF. The CDR3 coding sequence is TGTGCCAGTAGTATCGGGCAGGGTGGAAATCAGCCCCAGCATTTT. The full variable domain, with the rest looked up from reference TRBV19 and TRBJ1-5, is DGGITQSPKYLFRKEGQNVTLSCEQNLNHDAMYWYRQDPGQGLRLIYYSQIVNDFQKGDIAEGYSVSREKKESFPLTVTSAQKNPTAFYLCASSIGQGGNQPQHFGDGTRLSIL.

This chain joins TRBV19 and TRBJ1-5; D remains unclear. This CDR3 region has 13 residues. The germline gives CDR1 LNHDA, CDR2 SQIVND (reference sequence). V lost 6 bases and J lost 6, with 12 bases in between. This CDR3 reads CASRAPGSQPQHF. CDR3 coding DNA: TGTGCCAGTAGGGCCCCCGGAAGTCAGCCCCAGCATTTT.

The chain is built from TRBV9 and TRBJ2-4, with D maybe TRBD1 (5 bases). The CDR3 is made up of 15 amino acids. V gave up 3 bases and J gave up 2 bases, with 12 bases separating them. Germline V CDR1 and CDR2: SGDLS, YYNGEE. The CDR3 loop reads CASSAEGDTKNIQYF. The CDR3 coding sequence is TGTGCCAGCAGCGCTGAAGGGGATACCAAAAACATTCAGTACTTC.